A selection of T cell receptor beta chains follows, all from one sample in a study of beta chain features in type 1 diabetes. Clones were sequenced by immunoSEQ multiplex PCR, and TCRdb holds only the in-frame ones, with some missing. The repertoire holds roughly 340,000 clones, with less than 15% as singletons. Material: naive CD4+ T cells from blood. These receptors were obtained from a woman under 30 with type 1 diabetes. The CDR3 runs from the conserved cysteine through the conserved F or W. The D gene is left open where the match is weak. Size is omitted from some rows. Given values are once, few, many or a class for expanded clones.

CDR3aa: CASSLLAGAGEQPQHF
CDR3nt: TGTGCCAGCAGTTTATTGGCGGGGGCAGGGGAGCAGCCCCAGCATTTT
abundance: NA
d_gene: NA
j_gene: TRBJ1-5
v_gene: TRBV28

CDR3aa: CSVSSGVYNEQFF
CDR3nt: TGCAGCGTCTCCTCGGGAGTCTACAATGAGCAGTTCTTC
abundance: NA
d_gene: NA
j_gene: TRBJ2-1
v_gene: TRBV29-1

CDR3aa: CASSRGQTANTGELFF
CDR3nt: TGTGCCAGCAGCCGGGGACAGACAGCCAACACCGGGGAGCTGTTTTTT
abundance: few
d_gene: TRBD1
j_gene: TRBJ2-2
v_gene: TRBV5-4

CDR3aa: CASSLVQGSNTEAFF
CDR3nt: TGTGCCAGCAGCTTAGTTCAGGGGTCGAACACTGAAGCTTTCTTT
abundance: NA
d_gene: NA
j_gene: TRBJ1-1
v_gene: TRBV11-3

CDR3aa: CASSLFGTNQETQYF
CDR3nt: TGTGCCAGCAGTTTATTTGGTACAAACCAAGAGACCCAGTACTTC
abundance: few
d_gene: NA
j_gene: TRBJ2-5
v_gene: TRBV27

CDR3aa: CASTYKAGSGTEAFF
CDR3nt: TGTGCCAGCACTTATAAGGCAGGGTCAGGCACTGAAGCTTTCTTT
abundance: NA
d_gene: NA
j_gene: TRBJ1-1
v_gene: TRBV6-6

CDR3aa: CSVEGRYQETQYF
CDR3nt: TGCAGCGTTGAAGGCAGATATCAAGAGACCCAGTACTTC
abundance: few
d_gene: NA
j_gene: TRBJ2-5
v_gene: TRBV29-1

CDR3aa: CASSPLLAGSYNEQFF
CDR3nt: TGTGCCAGCAGCCCCCTACTAGCGGGCTCCTACAATGAGCAGTTCTTC
abundance: few
d_gene: TRBD2
j_gene: TRBJ2-1
v_gene: TRBV7-8

CDR3aa: CASSVQEFGEQYF
CDR3nt: TGTGCCAGCAGCGTACAGGAATTTGGCGAGCAGTACTTC
abundance: few
d_gene: NA
j_gene: TRBJ2-7
v_gene: TRBV7-2

CDR3aa: CASSPRTGEETQYF
CDR3nt: TGTGCCAGCAGCCCGCGGACAGGCGAAGAGACCCAGTACTTC
abundance: few
d_gene: TRBD1
j_gene: TRBJ2-5
v_gene: TRBV6-5

CDR3aa: CASSYRWGGQETQYF
CDR3nt: TGTGCCAGCAGCTACAGGTGGGGCGGCCAAGAGACCCAGTACTTC
abundance: few
d_gene: NA
j_gene: TRBJ2-5
v_gene: TRBV5-4

CDR3aa: CASSLAGFTDTQYF
CDR3nt: TGTGCCAGCAGCTTAGCGGGGTTCACAGATACGCAGTATTTT
abundance: NA
d_gene: NA
j_gene: TRBJ2-3
v_gene: TRBV7-3

CDR3aa: CASGLAPNTDTQYF
CDR3nt: TGTGCTAGTGGTTTGGCCCCCAACACAGATACGCAGTATTTT
abundance: few
d_gene: NA
j_gene: TRBJ2-3
v_gene: TRBV12-5

CDR3aa: CASSLGQGGFGSTDTQYF
CDR3nt: TGTGCCAGCAGCTTAGGACAGGGAGGTTTTGGGAGCACAGATACGCAGTATTTT
abundance: few
d_gene: NA
j_gene: TRBJ2-3
v_gene: TRBV11-2

CDR3aa: CASSLRGRVGVGTDTQYF
CDR3nt: TGTGCCAGCAGCTTAAGGGGGAGGGTAGGCGTAGGCACAGATACGCAGTATTTT
abundance: few
d_gene: NA
j_gene: TRBJ2-3
v_gene: TRBV7-2

CDR3aa: CASSQYAALSNEQFF
CDR3nt: TGCGCCAGCAGCCAGTATGCGGCACTCAGCAATGAGCAGTTCTTC
abundance: NA
d_gene: NA
j_gene: TRBJ2-1
v_gene: TRBV5-1

CDR3aa: CASSLKTGREGTDTQYF
CDR3nt: TGCGCCAGCAGCTTGAAAACTGGACGGGAGGGTACAGATACGCAGTATTTT
abundance: few
d_gene: TRBD2
j_gene: TRBJ2-3
v_gene: TRBV5-1

CDR3aa: CAWNRGSGYGYTF
CDR3nt: TGTGCCTGGAATCGGGGATCGGGCTATGGCTACACCTTC
abundance: NA
d_gene: NA
j_gene: TRBJ1-2
v_gene: TRBV30

CDR3aa: CASSDTGELFF
CDR3nt: TGTGCCAGCTCGGACACCGGGGAGCTGTTTTTT
abundance: few
d_gene: NA
j_gene: TRBJ2-2
v_gene: TRBV2

CDR3aa: CASSLPGSTGDTQYF
CDR3nt: TGTGCCAGCAGCTTGCCTGGTAGCACAGGCGATACGCAGTATTTT
abundance: few
d_gene: NA
j_gene: TRBJ2-3
v_gene: TRBV5-4

CDR3aa: CASSLRGGQFF
CDR3nt: TGTGCCAGCAGCTTACGGGGGGGGCAGTTCTTC
abundance: NA
d_gene: TRBD2
j_gene: TRBJ2-1
v_gene: TRBV7-2

CDR3aa: CASSSLTTAKNIQYF
CDR3nt: TGTGCCAGCTCATCTCTTACTACTGCCAAAAACATTCAGTACTTC
abundance: NA
d_gene: NA
j_gene: TRBJ2-4
v_gene: TRBV18

CDR3aa: CASSITKGEWAQYF
CDR3nt: TGTGCCAGTAGTATTACGAAGGGAGAATGGGCCCAGTACTTC
abundance: NA
d_gene: NA
j_gene: TRBJ2-5
v_gene: TRBV19

CDR3aa: CAWSAYQGAAEAFF
CDR3nt: TGTGCCTGGAGTGCCTATCAGGGGGCCGCTGAAGCTTTCTTT
abundance: NA
d_gene: TRBD1
j_gene: TRBJ1-1
v_gene: TRBV30

CDR3aa: CASSLGTVNTGELFF
CDR3nt: TGCGCCAGCAGCCTCGGGACAGTAAACACCGGGGAGCTGTTTTTT
abundance: few
d_gene: TRBD1
j_gene: TRBJ2-2
v_gene: TRBV5-1

CDR3aa: CATSRDWAGGMTGELFF
CDR3nt: TGTGCCACCAGCAGAGATTGGGCGGGAGGGATGACGGGGGAGCTGTTTTTT
abundance: once
d_gene: TRBD2
j_gene: TRBJ2-2
v_gene: TRBV15

CDR3aa: CASSYSYGARGTEAFF
CDR3nt: TGTGCCAGCAGTTACTCGTACGGTGCCAGGGGCACTGAAGCTTTCTTT
abundance: NA
d_gene: NA
j_gene: TRBJ1-1
v_gene: TRBV6-5

CDR3aa: CASSKQGWETQYF
CDR3nt: TGTGCCAGCAGCAAACAGGGATGGGAGACCCAGTACTTC
abundance: few
d_gene: NA
j_gene: TRBJ2-5
v_gene: TRBV5-6

CDR3aa: CASSLTGFGYGYTF
CDR3nt: TGCGCCAGCAGCCTAACAGGGTTCGGCTATGGCTACACCTTC
abundance: NA
d_gene: NA
j_gene: TRBJ1-2
v_gene: TRBV5-1

CDR3aa: CASGTDVGEQYF
CDR3nt: TGCGCCAGCGGGACAGACGTCGGCGAGCAGTACTTC
abundance: NA
d_gene: TRBD1
j_gene: TRBJ2-7
v_gene: TRBV5-1

CDR3aa: CASTLRGRGPRKATYEQYF
CDR3nt: TGTGCCAGCACCCTCAGGGGGCGAGGACCCAGGAAGGCTACCTACGAGCAGTACTTC
abundance: NA
d_gene: TRBD1
j_gene: TRBJ2-7
v_gene: TRBV13

CDR3aa: CASSQDYGSTDTQYF
CDR3nt: TGCGCCAGCAGCCAAGATTATGGCTCCACAGATACGCAGTATTTT
abundance: few
d_gene: NA
j_gene: TRBJ2-3
v_gene: TRBV4-3

CDR3aa: CASSIFSADTQYF
CDR3nt: TGTGCCAGTAGTATATTTAGCGCAGATACGCAGTATTTT
abundance: few
d_gene: NA
j_gene: TRBJ2-3
v_gene: TRBV19

CDR3aa: CASSMELYGYTF
CDR3nt: TGTGCCAGTAGTATGGAGCTATATGGCTACACCTTC
abundance: few
d_gene: NA
j_gene: TRBJ1-2
v_gene: TRBV19

CDR3aa: CASSLVPRTSVAYNEQFF
CDR3nt: TGTGCCAGCAGCTTAGTACCCCGTACTAGTGTTGCCTACAATGAGCAGTTCTTC
abundance: NA
d_gene: NA
j_gene: TRBJ2-1
v_gene: TRBV11-3

CDR3aa: CASSGQGRRETQYF
CDR3nt: TGTGCCAGCAGTGGACAGGGGAGGAGGGAGACCCAGTACTTC
abundance: NA
d_gene: TRBD1
j_gene: TRBJ2-5
v_gene: TRBV28

CDR3aa: CAWRQSNEKLFF
CDR3nt: TGTGCCTGGAGACAGAGTAATGAAAAACTGTTTTTT
abundance: NA
d_gene: NA
j_gene: TRBJ1-4
v_gene: TRBV30

CDR3aa: CASRQGEGRSDEQYF
CDR3nt: TGTGCCAGCAGGCAGGGGGAAGGGCGGTCCGACGAGCAGTACTTC
abundance: few
d_gene: TRBD1
j_gene: TRBJ2-7
v_gene: TRBV7-9

CDR3aa: CASSFRDTAFF
CDR3nt: TGTGCCAGCAGTTTCAGGGATACTGCTTTCTTT
abundance: few
d_gene: NA
j_gene: TRBJ1-1
v_gene: TRBV28

CDR3aa: CSVEPWGVTGDNEQFF
CDR3nt: TGCAGCGTTGAACCCTGGGGGGTTACAGGGGACAATGAGCAGTTCTTC
abundance: NA
d_gene: NA
j_gene: TRBJ2-1
v_gene: TRBV29-1

CDR3aa: CASSINRGPGNQPQHF
CDR3nt: TGTGCCAGCAGCATCAACAGGGGGCCTGGCAATCAGCCCCAGCATTTT
abundance: NA
d_gene: TRBD1
j_gene: TRBJ1-5
v_gene: TRBV9

CDR3aa: CASSLVAGGDPKNTEAFF
CDR3nt: TGTGCCAGCAGCTTAGTCGCAGGGGGCGATCCCAAGAACACTGAAGCTTTCTTT
abundance: few
d_gene: TRBD1
j_gene: TRBJ1-1
v_gene: TRBV7-9

CDR3aa: CASSLDQGLWPQHF
CDR3nt: TGCGCCAGCAGCTTGGACCAGGGGCTTTGGCCCCAGCATTTT
abundance: few
d_gene: NA
j_gene: TRBJ1-5
v_gene: TRBV5-1

CDR3aa: CASATGTEAFF
CDR3nt: TGTGCTAGTGCAACAGGGACTGAAGCTTTCTTT
abundance: NA
d_gene: NA
j_gene: TRBJ1-1
v_gene: TRBV12-5

CDR3aa: CASSLISGTTYEQYF
CDR3nt: TGTGCCAGCAGCCTGATTAGCGGGACCACCTACGAGCAGTACTTC
abundance: few
d_gene: TRBD2
j_gene: TRBJ2-7
v_gene: TRBV5-4

CDR3aa: CASSLPDRDQYF
CDR3nt: TGCGCCAGCAGCTTGCCGGACAGAGACCAGTACTTC
abundance: few
d_gene: NA
j_gene: TRBJ2-5
v_gene: TRBV5-1

CDR3aa: CSVPNPGGLETQYF
CDR3nt: TGCAGCGTTCCCAACCCGGGGGGTTTGGAGACCCAGTACTTC
abundance: NA
d_gene: TRBD2
j_gene: TRBJ2-5
v_gene: TRBV29-1

CDR3aa: CASSPLGVRVDSYNEQFF
CDR3nt: TGTGCCAGCAGCCCCCTCGGGGTTCGGGTTGACTCCTACAATGAGCAGTTCTTC
abundance: few
d_gene: NA
j_gene: TRBJ2-1
v_gene: TRBV7-2

CDR3aa: CASSPKQGISGYTF
CDR3nt: TGTGCCAGCTCACCCAAACAGGGAATCTCTGGCTACACCTTC
abundance: few
d_gene: NA
j_gene: TRBJ1-2
v_gene: TRBV18

CDR3aa: CATSPGLAADTQYF
CDR3nt: TGTGCCACCTCACCGGGACTAGCAGCAGATACGCAGTATTTT
abundance: few
d_gene: TRBD2
j_gene: TRBJ2-3
v_gene: TRBV19

CDR3aa: CASSQGGSGKGNEQFF
CDR3nt: TGCGCCAGCAGCCAAGGGGGTAGCGGGAAGGGCAATGAGCAGTTCTTC
abundance: NA
d_gene: TRBD2
j_gene: TRBJ2-1
v_gene: TRBV4-1